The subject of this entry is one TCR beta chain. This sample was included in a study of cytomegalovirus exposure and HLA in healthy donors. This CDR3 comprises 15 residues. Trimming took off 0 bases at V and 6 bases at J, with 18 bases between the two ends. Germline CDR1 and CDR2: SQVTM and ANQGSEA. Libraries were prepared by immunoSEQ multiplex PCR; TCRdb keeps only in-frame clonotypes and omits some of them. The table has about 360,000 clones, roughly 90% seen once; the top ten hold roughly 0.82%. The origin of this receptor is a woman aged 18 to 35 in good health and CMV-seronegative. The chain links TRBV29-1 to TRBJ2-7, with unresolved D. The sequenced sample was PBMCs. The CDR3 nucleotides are TGCAGCGTTGAAGATCAACGAGGAGAACCGGGCGAGCAGTACTTC. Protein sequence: CSVEDQRGEPGEQYF.